This T cell receptor beta chain was sequenced for a study of blood T cell repertoires in COVID-19. Libraries were prepared by immunoSEQ multiplex PCR; TCRdb keeps only in-frame clonotypes and omits some of them. The data show tens of thousands of clones, about 86% seen once. Germline CDR1 reads SGHRS; CDR2 reads YFSETQ. With 3 bases removed from V and 5 bases from J, the gap between germline ends came to 17 bases. The CDR3 consists of 16 residues. This clonotype was sampled from a woman aged 55-75 years with COVID-19, enrolled during active disease. The V call is TRBV5-1, the J call TRBJ1-4; D not certain. The sequenced sample was peripheral blood. As DNA, the CDR3 is TGCGCCAGCAGCTGGCGGGGAACAACGAAGAATGAAAAACTGTTTTTT. Translating it yields CASSWRGTTKNEKLFF. Drawing the rest from reference TRBV5-1 and TRBJ1-4, the complete variable domain is KAGVTQTPRYLIKTRGQQVTLSCSPISGHRSVSWYQQTPGQGLQFLFEYFSETQRNKGNFPGRFSGRQFSNSRSEMNVSTLELGDSALYLCASSWRGTTKNEKLFFGSGTQLSVL.